Described below is a single TCR beta chain sequence and its context. V shed 1 base and J 9 bases; nucleotides not matched to a gene: 9. The CDR3 is 16 residues long. In germline, CDR1 is SGHDT, CDR2 YYEEEE. These data are taken from a study of blood T cell repertoires in COVID-19. Sequencing used immunoSEQ multiplex PCR; TCRdb keeps in-frame clones, though not all of them. The sample shows around 200,000 clones, 88% of them seen only once. The rearrangement links TRBV5-6 to TRBJ1-5; 11 bases line up with TRBD1. The sequencing sample was made of PBMCs or T cells enriched from blood (not recorded which). This clonotype was sampled from a woman aged 25-40 years who had recovered from COVID-19. The CDR3 region has the DNA TGTGCCAGCAGCTTGTATCGGACAGGGGGCCTGAGGCCCCAGCATTTT. Protein: CASSLYRTGGLRPQHF.